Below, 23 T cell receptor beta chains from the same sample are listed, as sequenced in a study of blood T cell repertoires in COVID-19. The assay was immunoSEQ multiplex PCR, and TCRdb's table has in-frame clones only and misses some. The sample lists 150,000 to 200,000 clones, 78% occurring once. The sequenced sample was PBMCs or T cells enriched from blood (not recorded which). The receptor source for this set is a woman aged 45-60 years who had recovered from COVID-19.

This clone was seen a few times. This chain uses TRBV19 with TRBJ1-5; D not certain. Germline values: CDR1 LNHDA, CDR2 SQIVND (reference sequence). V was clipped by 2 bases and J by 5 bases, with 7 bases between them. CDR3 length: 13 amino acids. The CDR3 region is CASSIWRDQPQHF. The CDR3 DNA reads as TGTGCCAGTAGTATATGGAGAGATCAGCCCCAGCATTTT.

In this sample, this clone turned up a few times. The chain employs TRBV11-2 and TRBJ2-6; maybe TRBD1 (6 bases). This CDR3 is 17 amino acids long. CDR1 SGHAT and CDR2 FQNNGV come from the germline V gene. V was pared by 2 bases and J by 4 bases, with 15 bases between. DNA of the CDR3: TGTGCCAGCAGCTTACAGGGGTGGCGGGCCGGGGCCAACGTCCTGACTTTC. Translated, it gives CASSLQGWRAGANVLTF. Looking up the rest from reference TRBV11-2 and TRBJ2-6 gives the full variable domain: EAGVAQSPRYKIIEKRQSVAFWCNPISGHATLYWYQQILGQGPKLLIQFQNNGVVDDSQLPKDRFSAERLKGVDSTLKIQPAKLEDSAVYLCASSLQGWRAGANVLTFGAGSRLTVL.

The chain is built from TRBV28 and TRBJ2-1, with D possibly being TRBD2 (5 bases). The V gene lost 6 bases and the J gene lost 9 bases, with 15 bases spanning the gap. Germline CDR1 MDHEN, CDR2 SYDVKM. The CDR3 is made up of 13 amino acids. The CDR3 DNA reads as TGTGCCAGCAGGATACGGACTTTAAGTGAGCAGTTCTTC. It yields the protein CASRIRTLSEQFF.

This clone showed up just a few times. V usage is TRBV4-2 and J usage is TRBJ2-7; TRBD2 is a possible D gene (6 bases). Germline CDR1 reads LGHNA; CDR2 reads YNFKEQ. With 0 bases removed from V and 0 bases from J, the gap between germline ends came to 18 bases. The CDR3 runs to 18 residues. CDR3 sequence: CASSQEIPGSGSSYEQYF. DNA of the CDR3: TGTGCCAGCAGCCAAGAAATTCCGGGTAGCGGAAGCTCCTACGAGCAGTACTTC.

The CDR3 region has the DNA TGTGCCAGCAGCTTACCGGGACAGGGGACAGATACGCAGTATTTT. Its translation: CASSLPGQGTDTQYF. The chain couples TRBV11-1 to TRBJ2-3, with 10 positions matching TRBD1. After removal of 2 bases from V and 3 bases from J, the junction contained 2 bases not matched to a gene. The CDR3 is 15 amino acids. Germline V gene lookup returns CDR1 SGHAT and CDR2 FQDESV (reference sequence).

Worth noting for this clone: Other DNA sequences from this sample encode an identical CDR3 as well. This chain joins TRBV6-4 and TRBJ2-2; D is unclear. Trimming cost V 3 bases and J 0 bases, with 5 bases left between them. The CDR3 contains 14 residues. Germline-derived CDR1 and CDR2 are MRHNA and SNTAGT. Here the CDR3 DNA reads TGTGCCAGCAGTGAGGTAGCGAACACCGGGGAGCTGTTTTTT. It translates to CASSEVANTGELFF.

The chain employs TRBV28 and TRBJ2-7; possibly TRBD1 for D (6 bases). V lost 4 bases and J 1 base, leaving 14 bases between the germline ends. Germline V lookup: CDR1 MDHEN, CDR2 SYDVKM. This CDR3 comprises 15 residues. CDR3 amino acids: CASSYTGRASYEQYF. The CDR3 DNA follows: TGTGCCAGCAGTTACACAGGGCGAGCGTCCTACGAGCAGTACTTC.

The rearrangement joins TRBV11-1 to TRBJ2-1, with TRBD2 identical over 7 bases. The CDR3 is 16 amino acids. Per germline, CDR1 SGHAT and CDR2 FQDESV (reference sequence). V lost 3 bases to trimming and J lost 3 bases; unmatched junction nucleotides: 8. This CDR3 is CASSLRPGLYYNEQFF. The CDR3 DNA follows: TGTGCCAGCAGCTTGCGTCCGGGACTATACTACAATGAGCAGTTCTTC.

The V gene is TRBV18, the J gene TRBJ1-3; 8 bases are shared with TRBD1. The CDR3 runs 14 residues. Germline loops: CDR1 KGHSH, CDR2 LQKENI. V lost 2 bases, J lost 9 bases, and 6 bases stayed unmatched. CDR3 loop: CASSPKTGETTIYF. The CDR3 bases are TGTGCCAGCTCACCAAAGACAGGGGAGACCACCATATATTTT.

The CDR3 DNA reads TGTGCCAGTAGCCCCTCTGACAGCCGGAACTACAATGAGCAGTTCTTC. Protein sequence: CASSPSDSRNYNEQFF. The V and J genes are TRBV19 and TRBJ2-1; D might be TRBD1 (5 bases). Germline assignment: CDR1 LNHDA and CDR2 SQIVND (reference sequence). Trimming left V 6 bases short and J 3 bases short, with 18 bases between. This CDR3 contains 16 residues.

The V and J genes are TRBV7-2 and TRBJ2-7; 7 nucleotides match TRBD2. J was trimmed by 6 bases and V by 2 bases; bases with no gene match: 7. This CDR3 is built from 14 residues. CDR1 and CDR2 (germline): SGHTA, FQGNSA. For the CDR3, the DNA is TGTGCCAGCAGCTTATTGTCGGGAGGTTCCGAGCAGTACTTC. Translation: CASSLLSGGSEQYF. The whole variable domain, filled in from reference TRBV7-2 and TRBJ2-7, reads GAGVSQSPSNKVTEKGKDVELRCDPISGHTALYWYRQSLGQGLEFLIYFQGNSAPDKSGLPSDRFSAERTGGSVSTLTIQRTQQEDSAVYLCASSLLSGGSEQYFGPGTRLTVT.

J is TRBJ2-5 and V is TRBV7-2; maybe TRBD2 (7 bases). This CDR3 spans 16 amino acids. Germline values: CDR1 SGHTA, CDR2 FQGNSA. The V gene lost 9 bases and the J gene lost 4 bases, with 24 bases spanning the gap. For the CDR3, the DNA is TGTGCCAGTAACCCCCGGGGCGGGGGCCGGGGAGAGACCCAGTACTTC. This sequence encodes CASNPRGGGRGETQYF.

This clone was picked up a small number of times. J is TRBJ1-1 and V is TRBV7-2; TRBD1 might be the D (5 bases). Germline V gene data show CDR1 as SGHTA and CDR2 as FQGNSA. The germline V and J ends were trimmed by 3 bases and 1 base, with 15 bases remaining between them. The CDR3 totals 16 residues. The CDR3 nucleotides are TGTGCCAGCAGCTTGGGCACAGGTTGGCCGAACACTGAAGCTTTCTTT. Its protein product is CASSLGTGWPNTEAFF.

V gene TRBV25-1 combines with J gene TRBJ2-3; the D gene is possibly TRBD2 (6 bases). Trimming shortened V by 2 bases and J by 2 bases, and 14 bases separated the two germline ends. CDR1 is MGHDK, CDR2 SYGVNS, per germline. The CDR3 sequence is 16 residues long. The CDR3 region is CASSEGGRRLTDTQYF. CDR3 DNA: TGTGCCAGCAGTGAAGGGGGGAGACGGCTCACAGATACGCAGTATTTT.

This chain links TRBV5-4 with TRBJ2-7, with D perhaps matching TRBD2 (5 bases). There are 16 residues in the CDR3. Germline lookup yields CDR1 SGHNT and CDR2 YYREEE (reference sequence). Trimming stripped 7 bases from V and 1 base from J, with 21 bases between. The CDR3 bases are TGTGCCAGCTCGAGAGCGGCCGGAACGAGTTCCTACGAGCAGTACTTC. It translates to CASSRAAGTSSYEQYF.

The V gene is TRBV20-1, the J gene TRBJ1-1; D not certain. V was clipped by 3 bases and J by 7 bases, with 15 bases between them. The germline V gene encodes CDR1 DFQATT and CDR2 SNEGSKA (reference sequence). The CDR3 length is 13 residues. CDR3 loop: CSASIGGLGEAFF. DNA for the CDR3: TGCAGTGCTAGTATAGGTGGACTGGGTGAAGCTTTCTTT.

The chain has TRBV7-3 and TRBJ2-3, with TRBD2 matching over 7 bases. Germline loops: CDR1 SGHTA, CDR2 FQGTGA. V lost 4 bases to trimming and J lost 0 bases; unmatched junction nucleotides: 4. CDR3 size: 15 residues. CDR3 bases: TGTGCCAGCAGCTCAACTAGCGTTAGCACAGATACGCAGTATTTT. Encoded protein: CASSSTSVSTDTQYF.

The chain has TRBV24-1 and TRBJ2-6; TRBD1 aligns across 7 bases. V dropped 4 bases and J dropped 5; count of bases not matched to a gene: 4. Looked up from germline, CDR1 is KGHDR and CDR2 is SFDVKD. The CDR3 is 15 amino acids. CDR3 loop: CATSEPQGRANVLTF. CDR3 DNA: TGTGCCACCAGTGAACCACAGGGGAGGGCCAACGTCCTGACTTTC.

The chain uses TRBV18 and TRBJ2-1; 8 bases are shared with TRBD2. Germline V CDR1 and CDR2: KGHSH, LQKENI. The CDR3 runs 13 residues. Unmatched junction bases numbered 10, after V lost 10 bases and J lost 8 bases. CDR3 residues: CATAGVGRDEQFF. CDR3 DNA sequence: TGTGCCACAGCGGGAGTGGGTAGGGATGAGCAGTTCTTC.

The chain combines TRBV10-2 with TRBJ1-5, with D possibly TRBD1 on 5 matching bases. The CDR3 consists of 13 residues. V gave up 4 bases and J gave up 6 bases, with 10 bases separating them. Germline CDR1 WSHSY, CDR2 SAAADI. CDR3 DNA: TGCGCCAGCAGTGGGCAGGGAGGTCAGCCCCAGCATTTT. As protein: CASSGQGGQPQHF.

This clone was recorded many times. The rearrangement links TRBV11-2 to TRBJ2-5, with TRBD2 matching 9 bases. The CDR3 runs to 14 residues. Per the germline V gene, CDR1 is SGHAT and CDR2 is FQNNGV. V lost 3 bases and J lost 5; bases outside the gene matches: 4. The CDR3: CASSLGLAGETQYF. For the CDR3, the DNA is TGTGCCAGCAGCTTGGGGCTAGCGGGGGAGACCCAGTACTTC.

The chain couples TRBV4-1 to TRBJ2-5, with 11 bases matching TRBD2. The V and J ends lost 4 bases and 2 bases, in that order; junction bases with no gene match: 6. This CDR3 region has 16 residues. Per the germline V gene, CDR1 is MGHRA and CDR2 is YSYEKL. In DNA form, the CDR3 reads TGCGCCAGCAGCCCGACTAGCGGGATCATACAAGAGACCCAGTACTTC. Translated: CASSPTSGIIQETQYF.

The CDR3 DNA is TGTGCCAGCAGCGTAGGACAGGGGGCATCCTATAATTCACCCCTCCACTTT. Its translation is CASSVGQGASYNSPLHF. The chain carries TRBV5-4 and TRBJ1-6; 11 positions agree with TRBD1. Germline trimming cut 4 bases from V and 1 base from J; bases unmatched to any gene: 4. The CDR3 extends over 17 amino acids. Germline loops: CDR1 SGHNT, CDR2 YYREEE (reference sequence).